The 16 T cell receptor beta chains in this list originate from one sample, sequenced in a study of graft-versus-host responses after intestinal transplantation. Sequenced by immunoSEQ multiplex PCR; TCRdb stores in-frame clones only, minus some. Of some 9,900 clones listed, 85% to 95% are singletons. Material: PBMCs, obtained approximately 40 days after intestinal transplantation. The receptors were gathered from a human patient who received an intestinal transplant, so some T cells may come from the graft donor.

The J gene is TRBJ1-1, the V gene TRBV27, with D maybe TRBD1 (5 bases). The V end was cut by 8 bases, the J end by 5 bases, with 18 bases between. The CDR3 is made up of 14 amino acids. Germline CDR1 reads MNHEY; CDR2 reads SMNVEV (reference sequence). The CDR3 sequence: CASGPRGAGTEAFF. CDR3 in DNA: TGTGCCAGCGGACCAAGGGGAGCAGGGACTGAAGCTTTCTTT.

The chain employs TRBV4-1 and TRBJ1-1; the D is unclear. Germline V gene sequence: CDR1 MGHRA, CDR2 YSYEKL. The CDR3 is made up of 19 amino acids. The germline V and J ends were trimmed by 0 bases and 3 bases, with 23 bases remaining between them. For the CDR3, the DNA is TGCGCCAGCAGCCAAGATTGGTTCGGCGGGCTCGGGTCGGACACTGAAGCTTTCTTT. This encodes CASSQDWFGGLGSDTEAFF.

The rearrangement links TRBV4-1 to TRBJ1-2; the match to TRBD1 covers 7 bases. The CDR3 contains 17 residues. V was clipped by 2 bases and J by 2 bases; unmatched bases: 11. Germline V CDR1 and CDR2: MGHRA, YSYEKL. Here the CDR3 DNA reads TGCGCCAGCAGCCAAAGCCCGGGACAGCGTAAAAACTATGGCTACACCTTC. Its protein is CASSQSPGQRKNYGYTF.

The CDR3 region is CASSDPPAGTQYF. CDR3 DNA sequence: TGTGCCAGCAGCGACCCGCCGGCAGGGACCCAGTACTTC. The gene calls are TRBV7-9 and TRBJ2-5, with D unresolved. The CDR3 consists of 13 residues. Germline V gene data show CDR1 as SEHNR and CDR2 as FQNEAQ (reference sequence). V lost 5 bases and J lost 7, with 14 bases in between.

The chain joins TRBV4-1 to TRBJ1-4; no clear D gene. The germline V and J ends were trimmed by 4 bases and 7 bases, with 19 bases remaining between them. Germline V gives CDR1 MGHRA, CDR2 YSYEKL. The CDR3 spans 16 residues. The CDR3 DNA reads as TGCGCCAGCAGCCCGATATCCGGTGGGGTCGGTGAAAAACTGTTTTTT. It yields the protein CASSPISGGVGEKLFF.

This chain connects TRBV5-8 to TRBJ2-5; tentative D call: TRBD2 (5 bases). Trimming pared 5 bases from V and 1 base from J, leaving 12 bases between. This CDR3 contains 14 residues. CDR1 and CDR2 (germline): SGHTS, YDEGEE. The CDR3 DNA is TGTGCCAGCAGGGTGTGGGAGATCCAAGAGACCCAGTACTTC. It translates to CASRVWEIQETQYF. The full variable domain, with the rest looked up from reference TRBV5-8 and TRBJ2-5, is EAGVTQSPTHLIKTRGQQATLRCSPISGHTSVYWYQQALGLGLQFLLWYDEGEERNRGNFPPRFSGRQFPNYSSELNVNALELEDSALYLCASRVWEIQETQYFGPGTRLLVL.

The chain joins TRBV11-2 to TRBJ2-7; D gene uncertain. V lost 1 base, J lost 3 bases, and 4 bases lay in between. The CDR3 contains 12 residues. CDR1 is SGHAT, CDR2 FQNNGV, per germline. CDR3 amino acids: CASSLAGYEQYF. CDR3 sequence (DNA): TGTGCCAGCAGCTTAGCGGGCTACGAGCAGTACTTC.

The rearrangement links TRBV27 to TRBJ2-3; perhaps TRBD2 as D (7 bases). CDR1 and CDR2 (germline): MNHEY, SMNVEV (reference sequence). The CDR3 runs 16 residues. Trimming removed 6 bases at V and 2 bases at J, with 18 bases between. The CDR3 is CASRPLAGAPTDTQYF. The CDR3 nucleotides are TGTGCCAGCAGACCCCTCGCGGGGGCCCCCACAGATACGCAGTATTTT.

The V call is TRBV7-9, the J call TRBJ2-7, with TRBD1 as a possible D gene (6 bases). CDR3 size: 17 residues. The V end lost 5 bases, the J end lost 3 bases, and 23 bases lay between the germline ends. Germline V gene lookup returns CDR1 SEHNR and CDR2 FQNEAQ (reference sequence). CDR3: CASSPGTDSNTNYEQYF. In DNA, the CDR3 is TGTGCCAGCAGCCCCGGGACGGACAGCAACACCAACTACGAGCAGTACTTC.

The rearrangement uses TRBV6-1 and TRBJ1-1; D unclear. The V end lost 10 bases, the J end lost 6 bases, and 21 bases lay between the germline ends. The CDR3 runs to 14 residues. Germline lookup yields CDR1 MNHNS and CDR2 SASEGT. CDR3 DNA: TGTGCCATCCTCGGGGTTTCAAGGGAGGCTGAAGCTTTCTTT. As protein: CAILGVSREAEAFF.

As concerns this clone: Distinct nucleotide sequences in the sample also encode this CDR3. The chain couples TRBV10-3 to TRBJ2-3; D not certain. With 4 bases removed from V and 6 bases from J, the gap between germline ends came to 11 bases. The germline gives CDR1 ENHRY, CDR2 SYGVKD. The CDR3 extends over 13 amino acids. The chain's CDR3 is CAISVGPADTQYF. CDR3 sequence (DNA): TGTGCCATCAGTGTAGGCCCGGCGGATACGCAGTATTTT.

The V call is TRBV13, the J call TRBJ2-1; 7 nucleotides agree with TRBD2. Losses at the gene ends were 4 bases for V and 2 bases for J; bases not matched to a gene: 2. Germline CDR1 and CDR2: PRHDT and FYEKMQ (reference sequence). This CDR3 is built from 14 residues. CDR3: CASSSLAAYNEQFF. CDR3 bases: TGTGCCAGCAGCTCCCTAGCGGCCTACAATGAGCAGTTCTTC.

This clone was picked up one time. The chain links TRBV5-1 to TRBJ1-2; 8 nucleotides agree with TRBD1. V dropped 2 bases and J dropped 4; count of bases not matched to a gene: 4. This CDR3 comprises 14 residues. CDR1 SGHRS and CDR2 YFSETQ come from the germline V gene. DNA of the CDR3: TGCGCCAGCAGCTTCCTGGGACAGGTCTATGGCTACACCTTC. It yields the protein CASSFLGQVYGYTF.

The V call is TRBV5-1, the J call TRBJ2-3; D is uncertain. Trimming pared 0 bases from V and 2 bases from J, leaving 13 bases between. CDR1 and CDR2 (germline): SGHRS, YFSETQ. The CDR3 has 16 amino acids. The chain's CDR3 is CASSLGVSSATDTQYF. The CDR3 DNA is TGCGCCAGCAGCTTGGGCGTATCCAGCGCCACAGATACGCAGTATTTT.

This clone was recorded once. This chain connects TRBV12-5 to TRBJ2-6; D not resolved. CDR3 size: 14 residues. Germline values: CDR1 LGHNT, CDR2 FRNRAP. Between the trimmed V and J ends, which lost 7 bases and 2 bases, there was a span of 9 bases. In DNA form, the CDR3 reads TGTGCTAGTGCCATCGAGGCTGGGGCCAACGTCCTGACTTTC. It is translated as CASAIEAGANVLTF.

The rearrangement links TRBV6-5 to TRBJ1-2; TRBD1 might be the D (5 bases). CDR3 size: 13 residues. The germline V gene encodes CDR1 MNHEY and CDR2 SVGAGI. Deletions cut 4 bases from V and 7 bases from J, with 13 bases between. Here the CDR3 DNA reads TGTGCCAGCAGTTGGGGCCCCCGAGCTGGCTACACCTTC. It is translated as CASSWGPRAGYTF.